This T cell receptor (beta chain) was identified in a study of PD-L1 blockade in urothelial cancer. Overall study: Samples came from 3 weeks, at the second dose, and 6 weeks into treatment.

This CDR3 has 13 amino acids. In germline, CDR1 is SGHRS, CDR2 YFSETQ. Trimming shortened V by 1 base and J by 3 bases, and 8 bases separated the two germline ends. There are a few counts of this clone. Synthetic TCR analog templates were spiked into all PCRs individually. Data came from immunoSEQ multiplex PCR; TCRdb stores just in-frame clones and leaves some out. The profile shows about 72,000 clones, 84% of them singletons. This TCR was recovered from a man between 70 and 80 years old with urothelial cancer. The material sequenced was PBMCs, taken around atezolizumab (anti-PD-L1) treatment. This chain connects TRBV5-1 to TRBJ2-7; D ambiguous. CDR3 sequence (DNA): TGCGCCAGCAGCTTGAACTATTTCTACGAGCAGTACTTC. The encoded protein is CASSLNYFYEQYF.